This T cell receptor (beta chain) appears in the sequencing data of a study of cytomegalovirus exposure and HLA in healthy donors. PCR primers comprised 60 Vbeta and 13 Jbeta primers. Here immunoSEQ multiplex PCR was the method, and the copy in TCRdb shows in-frame clones only, minus some. The profile shows some 89,000 clones, around 73% of them singletons. This CDR3 contains 14 residues. CDR1 and CDR2 from the germline V gene are MDHEN and SYDVKM. V was clipped by 6 bases and J by 4 bases, with 13 bases between them. V gene TRBV28 combines with J gene TRBJ2-1, with D possibly matching TRBD1 (7 bases). This receptor was obtained from a woman between 35 and 50 years old in good health and CMV-seropositive. Sequenced: PBMCs. CDR3 residues: CASRPTGTYNEQFF. The CDR3 region has the DNA TGTGCCAGCAGACCGACAGGGACTTACAATGAGCAGTTCTTC.